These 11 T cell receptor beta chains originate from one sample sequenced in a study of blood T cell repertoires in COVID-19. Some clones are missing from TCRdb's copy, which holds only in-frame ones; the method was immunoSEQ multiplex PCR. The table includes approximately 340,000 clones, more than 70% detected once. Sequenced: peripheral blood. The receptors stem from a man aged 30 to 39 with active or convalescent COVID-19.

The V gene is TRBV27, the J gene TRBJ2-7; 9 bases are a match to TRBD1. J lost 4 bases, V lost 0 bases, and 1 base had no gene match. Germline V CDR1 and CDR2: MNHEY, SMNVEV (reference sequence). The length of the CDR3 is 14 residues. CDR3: CASSLSDRGYEQYF. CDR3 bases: TGTGCCAGCAGTTTATCGGACAGGGGATACGAGCAGTACTTC.

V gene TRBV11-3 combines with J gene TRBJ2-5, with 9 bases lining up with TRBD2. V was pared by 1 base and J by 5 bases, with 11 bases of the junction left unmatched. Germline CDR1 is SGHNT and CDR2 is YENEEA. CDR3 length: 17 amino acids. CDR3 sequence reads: CASSLALTSGKGETQYF. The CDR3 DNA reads TGTGCCAGCAGCTTAGCCCTGACTAGCGGAAAAGGGGAGACCCAGTACTTC.

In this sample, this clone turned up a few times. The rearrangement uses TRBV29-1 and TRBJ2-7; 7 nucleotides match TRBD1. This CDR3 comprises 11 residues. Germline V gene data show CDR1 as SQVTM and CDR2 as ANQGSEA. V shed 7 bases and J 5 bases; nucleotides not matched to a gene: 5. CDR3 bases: TGCAGCGCTGATGACAGGGACGAGCAGTACTTC. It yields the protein CSADDRDEQYF.

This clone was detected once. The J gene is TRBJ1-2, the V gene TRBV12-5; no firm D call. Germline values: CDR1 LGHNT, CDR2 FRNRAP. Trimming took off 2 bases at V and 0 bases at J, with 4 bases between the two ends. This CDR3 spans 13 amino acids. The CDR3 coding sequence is TGTGCTAGTGGTTTGAGCTCTAACTATGGCTACACCTTC. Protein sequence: CASGLSSNYGYTF.

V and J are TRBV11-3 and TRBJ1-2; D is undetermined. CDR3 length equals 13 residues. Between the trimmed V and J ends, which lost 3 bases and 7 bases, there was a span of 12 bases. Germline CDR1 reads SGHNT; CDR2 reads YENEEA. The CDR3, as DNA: TGTGCCAGCAGCTTCGTTTCCGGCGGTGGCTACACCTTC. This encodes CASSFVSGGGYTF.

CDR3 DNA sequence: TGTGCCACCAGTGATTCGTCGGGGGGGGAACCCTACGAGCAGTACTTC. Translation gives CATSDSSGGEPYEQYF. J is TRBJ2-7 and V is TRBV24-1; 8 bases agree with TRBD2. This CDR3 has 16 amino acids. The trim removed 2 bases at V and 2 bases at J, leaving 7 bases unmatched. Germline CDR1 KGHDR, CDR2 SFDVKD.

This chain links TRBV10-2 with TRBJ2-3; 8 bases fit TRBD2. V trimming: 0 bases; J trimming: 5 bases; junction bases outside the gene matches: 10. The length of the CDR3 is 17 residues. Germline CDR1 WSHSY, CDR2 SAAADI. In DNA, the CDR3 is TGCGCCAGCAGTGAGTCCCCCGGGAGGGCCCGAGGAGATACGCAGTATTTT. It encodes CASSESPGRARGDTQYF.

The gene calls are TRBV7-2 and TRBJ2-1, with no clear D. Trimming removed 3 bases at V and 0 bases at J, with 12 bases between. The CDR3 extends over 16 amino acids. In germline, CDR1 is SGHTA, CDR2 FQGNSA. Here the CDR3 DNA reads TGTGCCAGCAGCTTCATGATGGCTGACTCCTACAATGAGCAGTTCTTC. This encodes CASSFMMADSYNEQFF.

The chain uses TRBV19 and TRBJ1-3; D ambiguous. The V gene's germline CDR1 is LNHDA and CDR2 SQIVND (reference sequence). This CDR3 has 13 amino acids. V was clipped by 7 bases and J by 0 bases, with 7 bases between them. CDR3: CASTRDSGNTIYF. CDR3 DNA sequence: TGTGCCAGTACCCGGGACTCTGGAAACACCATATATTTT.

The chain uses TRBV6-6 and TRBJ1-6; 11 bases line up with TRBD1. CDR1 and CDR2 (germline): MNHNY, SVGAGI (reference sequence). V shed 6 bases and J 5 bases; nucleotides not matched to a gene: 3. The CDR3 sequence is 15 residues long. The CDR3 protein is CASRGQGADNSPLHF. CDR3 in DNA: TGTGCCAGCAGAGGACAGGGGGCAGATAATTCACCCCTCCACTTT.

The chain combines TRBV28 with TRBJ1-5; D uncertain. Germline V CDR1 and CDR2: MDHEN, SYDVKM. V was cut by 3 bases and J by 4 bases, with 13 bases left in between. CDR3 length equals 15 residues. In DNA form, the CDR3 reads TGTGCCAGCAGTTTGAGAGTAGCCTTTAATCAGCCCCAGCATTTT. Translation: CASSLRVAFNQPQHF.